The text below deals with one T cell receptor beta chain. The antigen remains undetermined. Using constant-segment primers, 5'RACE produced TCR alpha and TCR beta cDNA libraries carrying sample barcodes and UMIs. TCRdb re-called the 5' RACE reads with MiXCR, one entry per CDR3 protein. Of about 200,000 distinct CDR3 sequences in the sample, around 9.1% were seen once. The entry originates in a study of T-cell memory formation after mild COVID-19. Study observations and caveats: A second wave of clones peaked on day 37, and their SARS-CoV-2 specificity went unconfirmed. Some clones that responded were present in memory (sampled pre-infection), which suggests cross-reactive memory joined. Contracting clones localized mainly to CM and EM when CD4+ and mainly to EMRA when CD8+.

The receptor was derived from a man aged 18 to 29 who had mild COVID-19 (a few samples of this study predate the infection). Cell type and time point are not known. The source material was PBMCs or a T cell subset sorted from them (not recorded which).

The CDR3 region has the DNA TGTGCCACCAGTGACAGGGCTAGGGAGACCCAGTACTTC. This translates into CATSDRARETQYF. The chain recombines TRBV24-1 with TRBJ2-5, with a possible D match to TRBD1 (5 bases). The CDR3 is 13 amino acids. Trimming cost V 4 bases and J 5 bases, with 10 bases left between them. Per germline, CDR1 KGHDR and CDR2 SFDVKD.